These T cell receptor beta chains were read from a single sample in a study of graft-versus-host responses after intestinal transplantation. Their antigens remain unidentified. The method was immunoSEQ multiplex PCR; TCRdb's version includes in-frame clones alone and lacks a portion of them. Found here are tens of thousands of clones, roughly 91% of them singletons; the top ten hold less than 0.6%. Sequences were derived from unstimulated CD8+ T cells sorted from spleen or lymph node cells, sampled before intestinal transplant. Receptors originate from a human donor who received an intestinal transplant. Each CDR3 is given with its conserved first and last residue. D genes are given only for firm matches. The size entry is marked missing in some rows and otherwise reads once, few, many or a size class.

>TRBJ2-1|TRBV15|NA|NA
TGTGCCACCAGCAGAGTACGACTAGGGGCCTACAATGAGCAGTTCTTC
CATSRVRLGAYNEQFF
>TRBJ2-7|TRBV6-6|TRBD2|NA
TGTGCCAGCACGGGACTAGCGGCCTACGAGCAGTACTTC
CASTGLAAYEQYF
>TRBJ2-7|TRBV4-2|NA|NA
TGTGCCAGCAGCCAAGCCCGTAGTTCGGCCTACGAGCAGTACTTC
CASSQARSSAYEQYF
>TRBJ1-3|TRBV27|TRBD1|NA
TGTGCCAGCAGCCCTACAGGGGCTGGAAACACCATATATTTT
CASSPTGAGNTIYF
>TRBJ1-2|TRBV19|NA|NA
TGTGCCAGTAGCACTCTGGCATCGGCAGGGGATGGCTACACCTTC
CASSTLASAGDGYTF
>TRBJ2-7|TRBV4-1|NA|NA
TGCGCCAGCAGCTCCCGGGACAACTACGAGCAGTACTTC
CASSSRDNYEQYF
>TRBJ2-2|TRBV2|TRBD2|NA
TGTGCCAGCAGGGGGGGACTAACCGGGGAGCTGTTTTTT
CASRGGLTGELFF
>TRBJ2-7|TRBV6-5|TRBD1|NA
TGTGCCAGCATGGGGACAGAGTCCTACGAGCAGTACTTC
CASMGTESYEQYF
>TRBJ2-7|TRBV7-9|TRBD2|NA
TGTGCCAGCAGCTTTATGAGCGGGACCTACGAGCAGTACTTC
CASSFMSGTYEQYF
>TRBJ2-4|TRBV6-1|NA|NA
TGTGCCAGCAGTGTGGACAGAGCCAAAAACATTCAGTACTTC
CASSVDRAKNIQYF
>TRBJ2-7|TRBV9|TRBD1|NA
TGTGCCAGCAGCGAGGGACAGGGGGGAACTTACGAGCAGTACTTC
CASSEGQGGTYEQYF
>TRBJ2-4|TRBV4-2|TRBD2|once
TGTGCCAGCAGCCAGGAGACTAGCGGGGGCCTACACATTCAGTACTTC
CASSQETSGGLHIQYF
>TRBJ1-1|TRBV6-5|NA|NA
TGTGCCAGCAGCTGGGGCAGGAACACTGAAGCTTTCTTT
CASSWGRNTEAFF
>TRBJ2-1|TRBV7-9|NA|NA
TGTGCCAGCAGCTTAGCGAGCTCCTACAATGAGCAGTTCTTC
CASSLASSYNEQFF
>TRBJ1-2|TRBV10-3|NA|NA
TGTGCCATCAGGGGGGGGCAGATGAGAGACGGCTACACCTTC
CAIRGGQMRDGYTF
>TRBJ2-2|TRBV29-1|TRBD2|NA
TGCAGCGTTCCGGCGGGGGGCTATTCGAACACCGGGGAGCTGTTTTTT
CSVPAGGYSNTGELFF
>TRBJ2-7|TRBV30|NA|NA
TGTGCCTGGAGTGCCGGGGTCTCCTACGAGCAGTACTTC
CAWSAGVSYEQYF
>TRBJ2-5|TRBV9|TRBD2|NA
TGTGCCAGCAGCGTAGATTCGGGGTGGACGGGGGGGCCGAAGACCCAGTACTTC
CASSVDSGWTGGPKTQYF
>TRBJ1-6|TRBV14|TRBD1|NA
TGTGCCAGCAGCCAAGACGGGACAGGGAATTCACCCCTCCACTTT
CASSQDGTGNSPLHF
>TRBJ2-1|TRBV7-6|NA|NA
TGTGCCAGCAGCTTGGGGGGACCCTACAATGAGCAGTTCTTC
CASSLGGPYNEQFF
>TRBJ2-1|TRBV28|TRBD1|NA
TGTGCCAGCAGCCTGGACAGGGCGTACAATGAGCAGTTCTTC
CASSLDRAYNEQFF
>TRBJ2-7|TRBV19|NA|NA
TGTGCCAGTAGTCTCACAGGGAATCTGGGCGAGCAGTACTTC
CASSLTGNLGEQYF
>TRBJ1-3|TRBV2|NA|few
TGTGCCAGCGATAACAGGGATTATGGAAACACCATATATTTT
CASDNRDYGNTIYF
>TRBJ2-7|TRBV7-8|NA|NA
TGTGCCAGCAGCTTATCGTCCTACGAGCAGTACTTC
CASSLSSYEQYF
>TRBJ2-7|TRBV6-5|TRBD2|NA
TGTGCCAGCAGCCGGCTTAGCGGGAGCTCCTACGAGCAGTACTTC
CASSRLSGSSYEQYF
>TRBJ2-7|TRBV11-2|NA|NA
TGTGCCAGCAGCTTTGTATTTTCCTACGAGCAGTACTTC
CASSFVFSYEQYF
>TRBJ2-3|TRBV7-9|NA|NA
TGTGCCAGCAGCTTAGCCAGGGAGGTCGATACGCAGTATTTT
CASSLAREVDTQYF
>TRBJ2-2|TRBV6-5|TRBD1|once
TGTGCCAGCAAACCCGACAGGGGCACCGGGGAGCTGTTTTTT
CASKPDRGTGELFF
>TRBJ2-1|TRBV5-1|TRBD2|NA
TGCGCCAGCAGCTTCCTCGGGGTAGCGGGAGGCTCTAAGGGTAATGAGCAGTTCTTC
CASSFLGVAGGSKGNEQFF
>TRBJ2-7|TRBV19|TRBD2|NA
TGTGCCAGTAGTCCATTGCCGGGACTAGTGATCTACGAGCAGTACTTC
CASSPLPGLVIYEQYF
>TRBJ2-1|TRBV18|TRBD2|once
TGTGCCAGCTCACCACGGGTAGCGGGCGACTACAATGAGCAGTTCTTC
CASSPRVAGDYNEQFF
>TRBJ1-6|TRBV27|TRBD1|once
TGTGCCAGCAGAACAGGGGCTTCACCCCTCCACTTT
CASRTGASPLHF
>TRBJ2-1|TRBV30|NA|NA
TGTGCCTGGAACGGAGGCCTCCACAATGAGCAGTTCTTC
CAWNGGLHNEQFF
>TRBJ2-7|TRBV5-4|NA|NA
TGTGCCAGCAGCTTGGGACTTGAGCAGTACTTC
CASSLGLEQYF
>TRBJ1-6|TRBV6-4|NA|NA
TGTGCCAGCAGCGTGGCGGATAATTCACCCCTCCACTTT
CASSVADNSPLHF
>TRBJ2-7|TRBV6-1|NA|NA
TGTGCCAGCAGTGAAGCTGGCGGGGCCAACGAGCAGTACTTC
CASSEAGGANEQYF
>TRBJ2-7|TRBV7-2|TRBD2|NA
TGTGCCAGCAGCTTAGCGTCGGGAGGGACCTACGAGCAGTACTTC
CASSLASGGTYEQYF
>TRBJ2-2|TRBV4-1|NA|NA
TGCGCCAGCAGCCAACGCCAACCCGGACAGACTAACACCGGGGAGCTGTTTTTT
CASSQRQPGQTNTGELFF
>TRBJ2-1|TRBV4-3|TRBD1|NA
TGCGCCAGCAGCCGGGACAGGGGGTTCGATGAGCAGTTCTTC
CASSRDRGFDEQFF
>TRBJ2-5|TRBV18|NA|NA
TGTGCCAGCTCACCTTTAGCGGCCGCAGATGCCCAGTACTTC
CASSPLAAADAQYF
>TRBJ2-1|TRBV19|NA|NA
TGTGCCAGTAGTACCAGCTACAATGAGCAGTTCTTC
CASSTSYNEQFF
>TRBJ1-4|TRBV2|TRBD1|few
TGTGCCAGCAGTGAATGGGGACAGGGGAGTGAAAAACTGTTTTTT
CASSEWGQGSEKLFF
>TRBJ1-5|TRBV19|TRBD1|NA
TGTGCCACCGCACGCCTTGGACAGGGATCGAATCAGCCCCAGCATTTT
CATARLGQGSNQPQHF
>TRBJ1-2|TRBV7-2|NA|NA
TGTGCCAGCAGCTCAGTCGAACAGGCCAACTATGGCTACACCTTC
CASSSVEQANYGYTF
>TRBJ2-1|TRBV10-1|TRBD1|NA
TGCGCCAGCAGTCAGACAGGGGGGCTCAATGAGCAGTTCTTC
CASSQTGGLNEQFF
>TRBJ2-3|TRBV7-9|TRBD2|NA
TGTGCCAGCAGCCCCCCCTTGGCGGGAGAGTCAGCAGATACGCAGTATTTT
CASSPPLAGESADTQYF
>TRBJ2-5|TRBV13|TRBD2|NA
TGTGCCAGCAGCTTGAGGGCTAGCGGGACTCAAGAGACCCAGTACTTC
CASSLRASGTQETQYF
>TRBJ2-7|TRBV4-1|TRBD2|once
TGCGCCAGCAGCCAGGTACCTAGCGGGACCTACGAGCAGTACTTC
CASSQVPSGTYEQYF
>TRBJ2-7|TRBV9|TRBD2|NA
TGTGCCAGCAGCGTAGCCCTCGGGGGGACCTACGAGCAGTACTTC
CASSVALGGTYEQYF
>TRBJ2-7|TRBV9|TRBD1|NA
TGTGCCAGCAGCGTAGGACAGGGATACTACGAGCAGTACTTC
CASSVGQGYYEQYF